This T cell receptor (beta chain) was sequenced for a study of Graves' ophthalmopathy and Graves' hyperthyroidism. Study-wide results and caveats: Stable hyperthyroidism and ophthalmopathy were told apart by a 13-signature model, which achieved about 88% sensitivity and around 80% specificity. A majority of expanded thyroid clonotypes exceeding 0.001 frequency were likewise present in blood.

Ophthalmopathic donors had moderate-to-severe activity, CAS ≥3 and NOSPECS ≥4, with disease that had lasted under 3 months. Other autoimmune diseases, uncontrolled infections, pregnancy or lactation led to the exclusion of patients. The TCR beta CDR3 regions underwent amplification from RNA transcripts. HTBI primers served in a first-round RT-PCR, which a second-round multiplex PCR followed. Using its own MiXCR run on the multiplex PCR reads, TCRdb lists one record per CDR3 protein. The data contain under 400,000 distinct CDR3 sequences, about a sixth of them singletons. This clonotype was counted many times. No antigen is known for it. V gave up 6 bases and J gave up 3 bases, with 11 bases separating them. CDR1 SGHTA and CDR2 FQGNSA come from the germline V gene. The CDR3 consists of 13 residues.

The TCR sequence derives from an adult man with Graves' ophthalmopathy. The sample consisted of peripheral blood. The rearrangement joins TRBV7-2 to TRBJ1-1; no firm D call. Here the CDR3 DNA reads TGTGCCAGCAGTCTTACAGCAGACACTGAAGCTTTCTTT. Translation: CASSLTADTEAFF.